The entry below describes one T cell receptor beta chain. The antigen is unknown. Clones were read by immunoSEQ multiplex PCR, and TCRdb kept only the in-frame ones, dropping some. The data show 950,000 to 1,300,000 clones, approximately 76% seen once. Looked up from germline, CDR1 is SGHTS and CDR2 is YDEGEE. The CDR3 totals 15 residues. V lost 2 bases and J lost 5, with 16 bases in between. The data belong to a study of shared clonotypes between healthy human individuals. On the study more broadly: Donors had three CD4 naive, three CD4 memory, two CD8 naive and one CD8 memory plate apiece. Findings of the study overall: A reduction in generation probabilities was seen for non-shared clonotypes relative to those shared by all four donors. Shared clonotypes: 4.5% to 5% naive CD4, around 3.4% naive CD8, about 2.2% memory CD4, under 0.45% memory CD8.

This chain uses TRBV5-8 with TRBJ1-2; possibly TRBD1 for D (5 bases). The specimen was memory CD4+ T cells sorted from blood. Documented subset: CD45RA-negative fraction. This sequence originates from a man aged 18-30 years in good health. The CDR3 DNA reads TGTGCCAGCAGCTTCTCAATCAGGGTAGATTATGGCTACACCTTC. The encoded protein is CASSFSIRVDYGYTF. The entire variable domain, with the rest obtained from reference TRBV5-8 and TRBJ1-2, is as follows: EAGVTQSPTHLIKTRGQQATLRCSPISGHTSVYWYQQALGLGLQFLLWYDEGEERNRGNFPPRFSGRQFPNYSSELNVNALELEDSALYLCASSFSIRVDYGYTFGSGTRLTVV.